These T cell receptor beta chains were read from a single sample in a study of T-cell memory formation after mild COVID-19. TCRdb re-derived calls from the 5' RACE reads in MiXCR, one entry per CDR3 protein. The repertoire holds fewer than 250,000 distinct CDR3 sequences, with under 12% as singletons. The sequenced sample was PBMCs or a T cell subset sorted from them (not recorded which). These receptors were collected from a man in his late teens or twenties who had mild COVID-19 (a few samples of this study predate the infection). Cell type and time point are not known. Each CDR3 is given without its conserved first and last residue.

length | V | CDR3
14 | TRBV7-9 | ASSSPRGGLDTEAF
11 | TRBV2 | ASAGSSYNEQF
11 | TRBV7-2 | ASSLASDNEQF
10 | TRBV15 | ATSRGDLGYT
12 | TRBV5-4 | ASSFKSTNEKLF
13 | TRBV6-1 | ASMVGSSGNTEAF
15 | TRBV27 | ASSSTAPGHSTDTQY
13 | TRBV2 | ASSEARGGWETQY
12 | TRBV30 | AWSSVTPGTEAF
13 | TRBV4-3 | ASSRRTGRGTEAF
9 | TRBV30 | AWSRVHGYT
13 | TRBV5-1 | ASSLGRATNQPQH
13 | TRBV2 | ASSPEGLAGGEQF
13 | TRBV6-2/TRBV6-3 | ASSKLAGGSDTQY
12 | TRBV5-1 | ASSLGTAGGEQY
12 | TRBV5-4 | ASSNYGGGQPQH
12 | TRBV7-2 | ASSPTGTGTSQY
17 | TRBV27 | ASSRKGLGTSGSTDTQY
10 | TRBV6-1 | ASSESRYGYT
12 | TRBV4-2 | ASSQGPENQPQH
13 | TRBV7-2 | ASSSYSLGANVLT
13 | TRBV24-1 | ATSDPWTSGPEQF
10 | TRBV20-1 | SARDLQREAF
12 | TRBV5-1 | ASSGGGRGETQY
11 | TRBV6-6 | ASSYVSSTEAF
12 | TRBV6-5 | ASKASGGTDTQY
12 | TRBV5-1 | ASSLAEGGYEQY
14 | TRBV6-1 | ASSEGGARFGETQY
11 | TRBV6-6 | ASRGFNTGELF
14 | TRBV7-8 | ASTPQTFPSFYEQY
12 | TRBV11-1 | ASSLLAGGNEQF
14 | TRBV5-1 | ASSDTPASSYNEQF
10 | TRBV6-5 | ASSLRGPEAF
13 | TRBV5-1 | ASSTSGTGGEKLF
16 | TRBV7-9 | ASSAPSRGRETNEKLF
11 | TRBV7-2 | ASSALRNTEAF
13 | TRBV7-2 | ASSPSGGGPGELF
12 | TRBV19 | ASSSDGEHQPQH
13 | TRBV24-1 | ATSDTGTTTDTQY
10 | TRBV24-1 | ATPRSKYGYT